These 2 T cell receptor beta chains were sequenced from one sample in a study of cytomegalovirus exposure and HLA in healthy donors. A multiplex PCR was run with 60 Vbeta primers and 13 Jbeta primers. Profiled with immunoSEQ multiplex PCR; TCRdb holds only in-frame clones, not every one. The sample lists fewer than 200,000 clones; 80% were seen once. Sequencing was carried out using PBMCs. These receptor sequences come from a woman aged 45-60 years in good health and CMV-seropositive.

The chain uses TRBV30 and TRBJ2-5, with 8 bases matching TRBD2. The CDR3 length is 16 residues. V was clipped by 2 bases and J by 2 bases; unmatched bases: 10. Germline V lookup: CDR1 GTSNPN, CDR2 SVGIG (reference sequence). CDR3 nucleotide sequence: TGTGCCTGGAGTAGTTGGATAGCGGGGCAACAAGAGACCCAGTACTTC. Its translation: CAWSSWIAGQQETQYF.

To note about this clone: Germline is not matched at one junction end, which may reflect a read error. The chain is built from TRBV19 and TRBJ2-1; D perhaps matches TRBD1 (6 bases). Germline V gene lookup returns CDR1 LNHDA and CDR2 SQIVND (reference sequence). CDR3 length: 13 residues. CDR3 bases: TGTGCCAGTAGTAGGGGGCAGGGCGGAAATCAAATCTTC. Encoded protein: CASSRGQGGNQIF.